Listed below are T cell receptor beta chains from one sample, sequenced in a study of regulatory T cells in long-lasting Graves disease. In TCRdb, the multiplex PCR reads were re-called with MiXCR into one record per CDR3 protein. Here the sample spans about 540,000 distinct CDR3 sequences, 13% being singletons. These data were also reused for a study on T cells in Graves' hyperthyroidism and ophthalmopathy.

Specimen: peripheral blood mononuclear cells (PBMCs), collected at new diagnosis, from a patient treated with antithyroid drugs. All receptors derive from a man aged 25 to 40 with Graves disease. Both conserved end residues are part of each CDR3. Fields, in order: J gene, clone size, CDR3 length, V gene, CDR3 protein. Clone size is given for some rows only: seen once, a few or many times, or a class if the clone is expanded.

>TRBJ2-5|many|15|TRBV29-1
CSAWTSGSFEETQYF
>TRBJ2-1|.|12|TRBV20-1
CSARPSGGEQFF
>TRBJ1-1|many|13|TRBV19
CASSPTLDTEAFF
>TRBJ1-1|few|17|TRBV6-1
CASSEASWSRGGTEAFF
>TRBJ2-6|many|13|TRBV12-3/TRBV12-4
CASSWRGANVLTF
>TRBJ1-3|few|16|TRBV7-9
CASSRPGQSSGNTIYF
>TRBJ2-2|many|16|TRBV12-3/TRBV12-4
CASQIGTRRVAGELFF
>TRBJ2-1|.|13|TRBV29-1
CSVGAGGEGEQFF
>TRBJ1-4|many|16|TRBV24-1
CATSPQEGATNEKLFF
>TRBJ2-3|few|16|TRBV27
CASSPLAGGPEDTQYF
>TRBJ1-5|many|14|TRBV28
CASSLKSSGQPQHF
>TRBJ2-1|many|15|TRBV27
CATTPFWRGDGEQFF
>TRBJ2-3|many|15|TRBV12-3/TRBV12-4
CASSLAGQATDTQYF
>TRBJ2-3|many|15|TRBV5-1
CASTSTGSSTDTQYF
>TRBJ1-1|many|14|TRBV6-1
CASNEVNRGAEAFF
>TRBJ2-3|.|16|TRBV11-2
CASSSRGARGTDTQYF
>TRBJ2-1|few|15|TRBV30
CAWSVGLAARNEQFF
>TRBJ2-4|.|12|TRBV20-1
CSAGIGEGIQYF
>TRBJ2-3|many|16|TRBV10-3
CAISGGLAAQGDTQYF
>TRBJ1-6|.|16|TRBV20-1
CSAVGGGSSYNSPLHF
>TRBJ1-6|many|18|TRBV12-5
CASGLVLGSGSYNSPLHF
>TRBJ1-1|many|13|TRBV16
CASSYRSNTEAFF
>TRBJ1-1|many|13|TRBV20-1
CSARRQPNTEAFF
>TRBJ2-5|many|13|TRBV10-3
CAISPGPRETQYF
>TRBJ2-3|many|12|TRBV11-2
CASSPIGDTQYF
>TRBJ1-5|few|15|TRBV10-3
CAIRGTDNSNQPQHF
>TRBJ2-5|many|17|TRBV20-1
CSAKSSLAGGPGETQYF
>TRBJ2-7|few|14|TRBV12-3/TRBV12-4
CASGALAGTYEQYF
>TRBJ2-2|few|16|TRBV12-3/TRBV12-4
CASSPGGSIGTGELFF
>TRBJ1-1|many|12|TRBV10-3
CAISEGLTEAFF
>TRBJ1-5|.|19|TRBV4-2
CASSLSWDSETYSNQPQHF
>TRBJ2-7|many|15|TRBV29-1
CSVELSGRQSYEQYF
>TRBJ1-3|many|13|TRBV20-1
CSAARDSGNTIYF
>TRBJ2-3|.|15|TRBV2
CASLTSGSPSDTQYF
>TRBJ2-5|many|10|TRBV20-1
CSAYRETQYF
>TRBJ2-7|many|12|TRBV5-5
CASSFVGTEQYF
>TRBJ2-5|many|16|TRBV7-2
CASSSLGLAGGETQYF
>TRBJ2-7|many|16|TRBV20-1
CSARDPRTVTSYEQYF
>TRBJ2-1|many|15|TRBV20-1
CSALLEGEYYNEQFF
>TRBJ1-5|many|15|TRBV7-2
CASSLSVGAGEPQHF
>TRBJ2-7|many|14|TRBV12-3/TRBV12-4
CASSIGQGSYEQYF
>TRBJ1-5|many|13|TRBV2
CASSGESNQPQHF
>TRBJ1-4|.|13|TRBV11-2
CATGRAENEKLFF
>TRBJ2-5|.|14|TRBV7-2
CASSWTSMGETQYF
>TRBJ1-1|many|16|TRBV6-1
CASRLPGEGLNTEAFF
>TRBJ2-3|.|17|TRBV7-9
CASSLEGTAKRADTQYF
>TRBJ2-7|many|14|TRBV6-1
CASSQGQGVYEQYF
>TRBJ1-1|many|15|TRBV12-3/TRBV12-4
CASSYGLAGNTEAFF
>TRBJ1-1|many|13|TRBV9
CASAGQPNTEAFF
>TRBJ2-7|.|13|TRBV29-1
CSAAGSYRDEQYF
>TRBJ1-3|many|16|TRBV6-1
CASSERPGLSGNTIYF
>TRBJ2-3|many|16|TRBV12-3/TRBV12-4
CASSGVSGSGTDTQYF
>TRBJ2-7|.|14|TRBV9
CASSVEQGAREQYF
>TRBJ2-5|.|14|TRBV15
CATSPAQRQETQYF
>TRBJ2-7|many|19|TRBV28
CASTERGWGLAGVSYEQYF